Shown below are 29 T cell receptor beta chains from a single sample sequenced in a study of cytomegalovirus exposure and HLA in healthy donors. 13 Jbeta primers and 60 Vbeta primers were used for the PCR. Using immunoSEQ multiplex PCR, the repertoire was profiled, and TCRdb retains in-frame clones only, with some absent. The sample consists of approximately 120,000 clones, about 73% of them appearing once. Source material: PBMCs. All receptors derive from a woman in her forties in good health and CMV-seronegative.

V usage is TRBV5-1 and J usage is TRBJ1-5; tentative D call: TRBD1 (6 bases). This CDR3 has 15 residues. Looked up from germline, CDR1 is SGHRS and CDR2 is YFSETQ. The germline V and J ends were trimmed by 2 bases and 4 bases, with 13 bases remaining between them. CDR3 amino acids: CASSLAGAANQPQHF. DNA of the CDR3: TGCGCCAGCAGCTTAGCAGGGGCAGCAAATCAGCCCCAGCATTTT.

This clone has a single count. This chain uses TRBV19 with TRBJ2-1; 13 positions match TRBD2. The CDR3 is 12 residues long. CDR1 LNHDA and CDR2 SQIVND come from the germline V gene (reference sequence). V shed 10 bases and J 7 bases; nucleotides not matched to a gene: 1. The CDR3 sequence is CATGLAGNEQFF. The DNA of the CDR3 is TGTGCCACGGGACTAGCGGGAAATGAGCAGTTCTTC.

This sequence joins TRBV29-1 and TRBJ2-5, with D uncertain. This CDR3 has 14 residues. From germline, CDR1 is SQVTM and CDR2 ANQGSEA. The V end lost 3 bases, the J end lost 4 bases, and 15 bases lay between the germline ends. CDR3 coding DNA: TGCAGCGTTGACCCCTCTAGGTCATCAGAGACCCAGTACTTC. Its translation is CSVDPSRSSETQYF.

The chain recombines TRBV10-3 with TRBJ2-2; D possibly corresponds to TRBD1 (5 bases). V was clipped by 0 bases and J by 5 bases, with 7 bases between them. The CDR3 runs 14 residues. Germline values: CDR1 ENHRY, CDR2 SYGVKD. The CDR3 nucleotides are TGTGCCATCAGTGAGTCGTCAGGGACCGGGGAGCTGTTTTTT. The encoded protein is CAISESSGTGELFF.

A remark on this clone: The same CDR3 arises from other DNA sequences in this sample as well. The chain is built from TRBV28 and TRBJ2-7; TRBD1 matches at 9 bases. The CDR3 is made up of 14 amino acids. CDR1 MDHEN and CDR2 SYDVKM come from the germline V gene. The ends lost 6 bases at V and 0 bases at J; junction bases unmatched: 3. The CDR3 DNA is TGTGCCAGCAGACGACAGGGGGACTCCTACGAGCAGTACTTC. Its protein product is CASRRQGDSYEQYF.

The chain has TRBV5-1 and TRBJ2-1; 14 bases line up with TRBD2. Per the germline V gene, CDR1 is SGHRS and CDR2 is YFSETQ. Trimming took 0 bases from V and 10 from J; bases not matched to a gene: 3. This CDR3 comprises 15 residues. CDR3 sequence: CASSLGLAGGPEQFF. The CDR3 coding sequence is TGCGCCAGCAGCTTGGGACTAGCGGGAGGGCCGGAGCAGTTCTTC.

The sample holds many counts of this clone. The genes are TRBV25-1 and TRBJ2-7, with no clear D. Germline CDR1 MGHDK, CDR2 SYGVNS. V lost 5 bases, J lost 3 bases, and 5 bases lay in between. This CDR3 is built from 11 residues. The CDR3 nucleotides are TGTGCCAGCAGTCTCCGCTACGAGCAGTACTTC. Its protein is CASSLRYEQYF.

This sequence joins TRBV5-5 and TRBJ2-5, with D possibly matching TRBD1 (7 bases). The CDR3 spans 13 residues. The germline V gene has CDR1 SGHKS and CDR2 YYEKEE (reference sequence). V was trimmed by 4 bases and J by 5 bases, leaving 12 bases between them. DNA of the CDR3: TGTGCCAGCAGCGGAGGGGGCTGGGAGACCCAGTACTTC. It codes for CASSGGGWETQYF.

In the case of this clone: The junction does not match germline at one end; this may be a read error. V usage is TRBV7-9 and J usage is TRBJ1-1; unclear D gene. The CDR3 extends over 13 amino acids. Germline lookup yields CDR1 SEHNR and CDR2 FQNEAQ (reference sequence). CDR3 sequence reads: CSSSLEANTEAFF. DNA of the CDR3: TGTTCCAGCAGCTTAGAAGCGAACACTGAAGCTTTCTTT.

The rearrangement links TRBV6-5 to TRBJ1-2; TRBD1 matches 9 bases. V gave up 2 bases and J gave up 4 bases; unmatched junction bases: 8. Germline loops: CDR1 MNHEY, CDR2 SVGAGI. This CDR3 has 16 residues. The CDR3 nucleotides read TGTGCCAGCAGTTACGAGAACAGGGGGCTTCGCTATGGCTACACCTTC. The encoded protein is CASSYENRGLRYGYTF.

The chain joins TRBV4-1 to TRBJ1-3; the match to TRBD1 covers 7 bases. CDR3 length: 16 amino acids. Looked up from germline, CDR1 is MGHRA and CDR2 is YSYEKL. V was pared by 4 bases and J by 0 bases, with 6 bases of the junction left unmatched. The CDR3 loop is CASSPDRRLSGNTIYF. The DNA of the CDR3 is TGCGCCAGCAGCCCGGACAGGAGGCTCTCTGGAAACACCATATATTTT.

The chain combines TRBV28 with TRBJ1-2, with D perhaps TRBD1 (5 bases). The CDR3 consists of 12 residues. Germline V lookup: CDR1 MDHEN, CDR2 SYDVKM. Trimming removed 6 bases from V and 8 bases from J, with 13 bases in between. The CDR3 DNA reads as TGTGCCAGCAGCCTTGGGGCAGTGGGCTACACCTTC. It yields the protein CASSLGAVGYTF.

This clone was counted a single time. The chain combines TRBV27 with TRBJ2-4; D is possibly TRBD1 (6 bases). Trimming shortened V by 8 bases and J by 12 bases, and 23 bases separated the two germline ends. Per germline, CDR1 MNHEY and CDR2 SMNVEV (reference sequence). The CDR3 spans 14 residues. CDR3 sequence reads: CASCANDASDSQYF. The DNA of the CDR3 is TGTGCCAGCTGTGCCAATGATGCCTCGGACAGTCAGTACTTC.

V is TRBV2 and J is TRBJ2-1; 9 bases fit TRBD2. This CDR3 region has 17 residues. The germline CDR1 and CDR2 sequences are SNHLY and FYNNEI. Unmatched junction bases numbered 9, after V lost 4 bases and J lost 2 bases. Written as DNA, the CDR3 is TGTGCCAGCAGTGGGGGGACTAGCCCAGAAACCTACAATGAGCAGTTCTTC. This codes for CASSGGTSPETYNEQFF.

This clone has just a few counts. The rearrangement uses TRBV6-1 and TRBJ2-1, with 13 bases identical to TRBD2. The V gene's germline CDR1 is MNHNS and CDR2 SASEGT. CDR3 length: 14 residues. V was pared by 5 bases and J by 14 bases, with 9 bases of the junction left unmatched. The CDR3 DNA is TGTGCCAGCAGTTATTATGGACTAGCGGGAGAGGAGTTCTTC. Residues: CASSYYGLAGEEFF.

This clone has just a few counts. The chain employs TRBV6-5 and TRBJ1-4, with a possible D match to TRBD1 (5 bases). Germline V gene sequence: CDR1 MNHEY, CDR2 SVGAGI. Trimming removed 6 bases at V and 4 bases at J, with 9 bases between. CDR3 size: 13 residues. In DNA, the CDR3 is TGTGCCAGCAGACGGACAAGTAATGAAAAACTGTTTTTT. Translating gives CASRRTSNEKLFF.

The CDR3 DNA reads TGTGCCAGCTCACCCCGACTAGCGACTAGCACAGATACGCAGTATTTT. As protein: CASSPRLATSTDTQYF. This chain joins TRBV18 and TRBJ2-3, with 8 nucleotides matching TRBD2. The CDR3 has 16 residues. V dropped 3 bases and J dropped 0; count of bases not matched to a gene: 5. CDR1 KGHSH and CDR2 LQKENI come from the germline V gene.

The chain carries TRBV5-1 and TRBJ1-1; 11 nucleotides agree with TRBD1. The CDR3 consists of 14 residues. After removal of 4 bases from V and 3 bases from J, the junction contained 2 bases not matched to a gene. Looked up from germline, CDR1 is SGHRS and CDR2 is YFSETQ. CDR3 sequence reads: CASSQGQGDTEAFF. CDR3 sequence (DNA): TGCGCCAGCAGCCAGGGACAGGGGGACACTGAAGCTTTCTTT.

The CDR3 is CASSFPKVRGTDTQYF. The CDR3 DNA follows: TGTGCCAGCAGCTTTCCAAAGGTCAGGGGTACAGATACGCAGTATTTT. The chain carries TRBV5-4 and TRBJ2-3; D might be TRBD1 (6 bases). Germline V gene sequence: CDR1 SGHNT, CDR2 YYREEE (reference sequence). This CDR3 contains 16 residues. With 2 bases removed from V and 3 bases from J, the gap between germline ends came to 16 bases.

CDR3 sequence: CASSEILGGETQYF. As DNA, the CDR3 is TGTGCCAGCAGTGAGATTTTGGGGGGAGAGACCCAGTACTTC. The chain couples TRBV2 to TRBJ2-5; D is perhaps TRBD2 (6 bases). The CDR3 is made up of 14 amino acids. V lost 3 bases and J 4 bases, leaving 12 bases between the germline ends. Germline V gene sequence: CDR1 SNHLY, CDR2 FYNNEI.

The CDR3 here is CASRSRGQGLSGNTIYF. CDR3 coding DNA: TGTGCCAGTAGATCCCGGGGACAGGGACTATCCGGAAACACCATATATTTT. V usage is TRBV19 and J usage is TRBJ1-3; TRBD1 matches 9 bases. J gave up 4 bases and V 6 bases, and 13 bases lay outside the gene matches. The CDR3 loop spans 17 amino acids. Germline-derived CDR1 and CDR2 are LNHDA and SQIVND (reference sequence).

This chain joins TRBV10-3 and TRBJ2-7; D may be TRBD1 (6 bases). Trimming cost V 7 bases and J 5 bases, with 15 bases left between them. Germline CDR1 and CDR2: ENHRY and SYGVKD. This CDR3 is 13 amino acids long. CDR3 protein: CAIKMAGADEQYF. CDR3 nucleotide sequence: TGTGCCATCAAGATGGCAGGGGCGGACGAGCAGTACTTC.

The chain carries TRBV19 and TRBJ2-5, with 8 bases matching TRBD1. Germline V CDR1 and CDR2: LNHDA, SQIVND (reference sequence). This CDR3 region has 20 residues. The junction had 18 bases not matched to a gene; V was cut back by 3 bases and J by 0 bases. In nucleotides, the CDR3 is TGTGCCAGTAGTATCGGGTTCTGGGGTCCGGGACAGGACCACCAAGAGACCCAGTACTTC. Encoded protein: CASSIGFWGPGQDHQETQYF.

Regarding this clone: Mismatch with germline at one junction end may stem from a read error. The gene calls are TRBV7-9 and TRBJ2-5; D is unresolved. This CDR3 is 15 amino acids long. CDR1 is SEHNR and CDR2 is FQNEAQ in the germline V gene (reference sequence). CDR3 loop: CSSSPDTRPQETQYF. The CDR3 nucleotides read TGTTCCAGCAGCCCCGACACTCGACCTCAAGAGACCCAGTACTTC. Full variable domain (rest looked up from reference TRBV7-9 and TRBJ2-5): DTGVSQNPRHKITKRGQNVTFRCDPISEHNRLYWYRQTLGQGPEFLTYFQNEAQLEKSRLLSDRFSAERPKGSFSTLEIQRTEQGDSAMYLCSSSPDTRPQETQYFGPGTRLLVL.

This clone was picked up a small number of times. The chain employs TRBV9 and TRBJ2-1; maybe TRBD1 (5 bases). The germline V gene has CDR1 SGDLS and CDR2 YYNGEE. Trimming removed 4 bases at V and 2 bases at J, with 13 bases between. The CDR3 totals 15 residues. Here the CDR3 DNA reads TGTGCCAGCAGCCCAGGACATGAGACCTACAATGAGCAGTTCTTC. Translation: CASSPGHETYNEQFF.

This chain connects TRBV25-1 to TRBJ1-4, with a tentative D call TRBD1 (6 bases). CDR1 and CDR2 (germline): MGHDK, SYGVNS. The V and J ends lost 2 bases and 5 bases respectively, with 9 bases between them. The CDR3 contains 14 residues. DNA for the CDR3: TGTGCCAGCAGTGAAGCGAGGGGGAATGAAAAACTGTTTTTT. Translated, it gives CASSEARGNEKLFF. The full variable domain, with the rest looked up from reference TRBV25-1 and TRBJ1-4, is EADIYQTPRYLVIGTGKKITLECSQTMGHDKMYWYQQDPGMELHLIHYSYGVNSTEKGDLSSESTVSRIRTEHFPLTLESARPSHTSQYLCASSEARGNEKLFFGSGTQLSVL.

CDR3 nucleotides: TGTGCCAGCAGCTCCGGACTAGCGGGAGTTGTCAATGAGCAGTTCTTC. Translated: CASSSGLAGVVNEQFF. V usage is TRBV6-6 and J usage is TRBJ2-1; 13 bases match TRBD2. There are 16 residues in the CDR3. V shed 6 bases and J 6 bases; nucleotides not matched to a gene: 8. The germline V gene has CDR1 MNHNY and CDR2 SVGAGI (reference sequence).

The CDR3 nucleotides are TGTGCCAGCAGCCAGAATGGGCCCCGACGGTATGGCTACACCTTC. Translating gives CASSQNGPRRYGYTF. This chain links TRBV5-4 with TRBJ1-2; D is uncertain. The CDR3 has 15 residues. Germline V gives CDR1 SGHNT, CDR2 YYREEE (reference sequence). The V end lost 4 bases, the J end lost 5 bases, and 18 bases lay between the germline ends.

The rearrangement links TRBV11-3 to TRBJ2-1; 9 bases line up with TRBD1. CDR1 and CDR2 (germline): SGHNT, YENEEA. This CDR3 is built from 14 residues. J lost 7 bases, V lost 3 bases, and 4 bases had no gene match. DNA for the CDR3: TGTGCCAGCAGCTTGGGACAGGGTAGTAATGAGCAGTTCTTC. It codes for CASSLGQGSNEQFF.